These 14 T cell receptor beta chains were all obtained from the same sample, sequenced in a study of graft-versus-host responses after intestinal transplantation. The assay was immunoSEQ multiplex PCR, and TCRdb's table has in-frame clones only and misses some. This sample carries more than 95,000 clones, more than 85% of them seen once, and the ten largest clones take more than 0.15%. Their antigens remain unidentified. The sample in question was unstimulated CD4+ T cells sorted from spleen or lymph node cells, obtained before intestinal transplant. These receptors were taken from a human donor who received an intestinal transplant.

Points on this clone: Other DNA sequences in the sample encode the same CDR3. This chain uses TRBV9 with TRBJ2-1, with TRBD2 matching 8 bases. The CDR3 covers 15 residues. Germline-derived CDR1 and CDR2 are SGDLS and YYNGEE. V lost 3 bases to trimming and J lost 0 bases; unmatched junction nucleotides: 2. As DNA, the CDR3 is TGTGCCAGCAGCGCCAGCGGGAGCTCCTACAATGAGCAGTTCTTC. This codes for CASSASGSSYNEQFF.

The chain employs TRBV5-1 and TRBJ2-7, with TRBD2 matching 12 bases. V was clipped by 0 bases and J by 3 bases; unmatched bases: 4. This CDR3 region has 16 residues. Germline CDR1 reads SGHRS; CDR2 reads YFSETQ. For the CDR3, the DNA is TGCGCCAGCAGCTTGGGACTAGCGGGGGATTTCTACGAGCAGTACTTC. Its protein is CASSLGLAGDFYEQYF.

The chain employs TRBV18 and TRBJ1-1; 8 positions match TRBD1. J lost 3 bases, V lost 3 bases, and 6 bases had no gene match. The CDR3 runs 15 residues. Looked up from germline, CDR1 is KGHSH and CDR2 is LQKENI. The CDR3 coding sequence is TGTGCCAGCTCACCTTTAAAACAGGGGGACACTGAAGCTTTCTTT. Translating it yields CASSPLKQGDTEAFF.

The chain has TRBV7-9 and TRBJ2-1; perhaps TRBD1 as D (5 bases). Germline V lookup: CDR1 SEHNR, CDR2 FQNEAQ (reference sequence). V lost 4 bases and J 0 bases, leaving 16 bases between the germline ends. The CDR3 runs to 17 residues. The CDR3 DNA is TGTGCCAGCAGCTACGGACCCTGGGGCGGCTCCTACAATGAGCAGTTCTTC. Translating it yields CASSYGPWGGSYNEQFF.

The chain is built from TRBV6-1 and TRBJ2-2; 9 nucleotides agree with TRBD2. Germline V gives CDR1 MNHNS, CDR2 SASEGT. Trimming at V came to 4 bases and at J to 2 bases, leaving 5 bases not matched to a gene. The CDR3 extends over 16 amino acids. CDR3: CASSVLAGLNTGELFF. The CDR3 nucleotides are TGTGCCAGCAGTGTCCTAGCGGGACTAAACACCGGGGAGCTGTTTTTT.

The genes are TRBV5-1 and TRBJ1-6; 7 bases are shared with TRBD1. This CDR3 comprises 18 residues. Germline CDR1 is SGHRS and CDR2 is YFSETQ. The ends lost 5 bases at V and 7 bases at J; junction bases unmatched: 18. For the CDR3, the DNA is TGCGCCAGCAGTCCTACCCGGGACAGTCATGTTGGGAATTCACCCCTCCACTTT. This translates into CASSPTRDSHVGNSPLHF.

The chain employs TRBV19 and TRBJ1-1; 10 nucleotides match TRBD1. This CDR3 is built from 13 residues. Germline V gene sequence: CDR1 LNHDA, CDR2 SQIVND (reference sequence). V trimming: 9 bases; J trimming: 2 bases; junction bases outside the gene matches: 3. DNA for the CDR3: TGTGCCAGCTGGGACAGGGGCAACACTGAAGCTTTCTTT. Translating gives CASWDRGNTEAFF. Full variable domain (remainder filled in from reference TRBV19 and TRBJ1-1): DGGITQSPKYLFRKEGQNVTLSCEQNLNHDAMYWYRQDPGQGLRLIYYSQIVNDFQKGDIAEGYSVSREKKESFPLTVTSAQKNPTAFYLCASWDRGNTEAFFGQGTRLTVV.

The gene calls are TRBV7-5 and TRBJ1-6; the listed D gene, TRBD1, was not tested against the DNA. TRBV7-5 represents a pseudogene. The CDR3 runs to 15 residues. The CDR3 sequence is CARSLFVPGNSPLHF. For the CDR3, the DNA is TGTGCCAGAAGCTTATTCGTGCCAGGGAATTCACCCCTCCACTTT.

The genes are TRBV7-6 and TRBJ2-7, with 9 bases lining up with TRBD1. With 5 bases clipped from V and 2 bases from J, the junction kept 10 bases outside the gene matches. This CDR3 contains 16 residues. CDR1 SGHVS and CDR2 FNYEAQ come from the germline V gene. CDR3 amino acids: CASSPLRQGVPYEQYF. In DNA form, the CDR3 reads TGTGCCAGCAGCCCCCTCCGACAGGGGGTCCCCTACGAGCAGTACTTC.

This clone was picked up one time. V and J are TRBV11-3 and TRBJ1-3; D call uncertain. CDR1 is SGHNT and CDR2 is YENEEA in the germline V gene. This CDR3 has 17 residues. V was shortened by 1 base and J by 0 bases, with 13 bases between the two germline ends. The CDR3 sequence is CASSLVGSGGSGNTIYF. As DNA, the CDR3 is TGTGCCAGCAGCTTAGTCGGCAGTGGAGGCTCTGGAAACACCATATATTTT.

This clone was observed a few times. The V gene is TRBV6-5, the J gene TRBJ2-3; perhaps TRBD2 as D (7 bases). V shed 0 bases and J shed 1 base, with 8 bases lying between them. The germline V gene has CDR1 MNHEY and CDR2 SVGAGI. CDR3 length equals 15 residues. The DNA for the CDR3 is TGTGCCAGCAGTTACTCGGGGGGGCGCACAGATACGCAGTATTTT. This gives the protein CASSYSGGRTDTQYF.

The CDR3 DNA reads as TGTGCCAGCAGCTCCGGTACTACTAGCGGGGTCGACAATGAGCAGTTCTTC. Protein product: CASSSGTTSGVDNEQFF. This chain links TRBV7-2 with TRBJ2-1; TRBD2 matches 10 bases. Per the germline V gene, CDR1 is SGHTA and CDR2 is FQGNSA. V lost 4 bases to trimming and J lost 5 bases; unmatched junction nucleotides: 11. This CDR3 spans 17 amino acids.

This chain connects TRBV30 to TRBJ2-3; the match to TRBD2 covers 9 bases. The ends lost 4 bases at V and 6 bases at J; junction bases unmatched: 8. There are 14 residues in the CDR3. Germline-derived CDR1 and CDR2 are GTSNPN and SVGIG (reference sequence). CDR3 nucleotide sequence: TGTGCCTGGAATGTAGCGGGGGTCGGGGATACGCAGTATTTT. This codes for CAWNVAGVGDTQYF.

This chain connects TRBV5-5 to TRBJ1-1, with D tentatively TRBD1 (6 bases). This CDR3 spans 16 amino acids. Germline CDR1 SGHKS, CDR2 YYEKEE (reference sequence). Trimming took off 0 bases at V and 0 bases at J, with 12 bases between the two ends. CDR3 sequence: CASSLEQGNMNTEAFF. The DNA of the CDR3 is TGTGCCAGCAGCTTGGAACAGGGCAACATGAACACTGAAGCTTTCTTT.